These T cell receptor beta chains were read from a single sample in a study of cytomegalovirus exposure and HLA in healthy donors. Clones were sequenced by immunoSEQ multiplex PCR, and TCRdb holds only the in-frame ones, with some missing. This table has some 120,000 clones, roughly three quarters appearing once. The source material was PBMCs. Source of these receptors: a man between 18 and 29 years old in good health and CMV-seronegative. The CDR3 runs from the conserved cysteine through the conserved F or W. The order of the fields is D gene, clone size, V gene, J gene, CDR3 DNA, CDR3 protein. The D gene is left open where the match is weak. A row's size may be missing; if present it is once, few, many or a size class.

d_gene: .
abundance: .
v_gene: TRBV7-2
j_gene: TRBJ1-2
CDR3nt: TGTGCCAGCAGCTTATTAGACGTGGCGGGATATGGCTACACCTTC
CDR3aa: CASSLLDVAGYGYTF

d_gene: .
abundance: .
v_gene: TRBV7-6
j_gene: TRBJ1-2
CDR3nt: TGTGCCAGCAGCTTAGTGAGCGGCTATGGCTACACCTTC
CDR3aa: CASSLVSGYGYTF

d_gene: .
abundance: .
v_gene: TRBV28
j_gene: TRBJ1-5
CDR3nt: TGTGCCAGCAGTTTTTCAGGAAATCAGCCCCAGCATTTT
CDR3aa: CASSFSGNQPQHF

d_gene: .
abundance: .
v_gene: TRBV30
j_gene: TRBJ1-1
CDR3nt: TGTGCCTGGAACCGGGGGAACACTGAAGCTTTCTTT
CDR3aa: CAWNRGNTEAFF

d_gene: .
abundance: .
v_gene: TRBV7-6
j_gene: TRBJ2-1
CDR3nt: TGTGCCAGCAGCTTAGGTCTCGGGACAAATTCCTACAATGAGCAGTTCTTC
CDR3aa: CASSLGLGTNSYNEQFF

d_gene: TRBD2
abundance: .
v_gene: TRBV5-1
j_gene: TRBJ2-7
CDR3nt: TGCGCCAGCAGCTGGACTAGCGGGCACCGCGAGCAGTACTTC
CDR3aa: CASSWTSGHREQYF

d_gene: .
abundance: .
v_gene: TRBV12-5
j_gene: TRBJ1-2
CDR3nt: TGTGCTAGTGGAACTGAGACAGGTCTGATCTATGGCTACACCTTC
CDR3aa: CASGTETGLIYGYTF

d_gene: .
abundance: .
v_gene: TRBV2
j_gene: TRBJ1-6
CDR3nt: TGTGCCAGCACCGACACTAGACTAAATTCACCCCTCCACTTT
CDR3aa: CASTDTRLNSPLHF

d_gene: TRBD2
abundance: .
v_gene: TRBV7-9
j_gene: TRBJ2-7
CDR3nt: TGTGCCAGCAGCTCGACTAGCGGGGAACGCCCCTACGAGCAGTACTTC
CDR3aa: CASSSTSGERPYEQYF

d_gene: TRBD1
abundance: .
v_gene: TRBV5-8
j_gene: TRBJ1-2
CDR3nt: TGTGCCAGCAGCTTCGCGGGACAGGGAAGGGAAGGCTACACCTTC
CDR3aa: CASSFAGQGREGYTF

d_gene: TRBD1
abundance: .
v_gene: TRBV18
j_gene: TRBJ2-7
CDR3nt: TGTGCCAGCTCACGACAGGGGGCGGAAGAGCAGTACTTC
CDR3aa: CASSRQGAEEQYF

d_gene: .
abundance: .
v_gene: TRBV27
j_gene: TRBJ2-7
CDR3nt: TGTGCCAGCAGTACAGACCTGGACAGTTCCTACGAGCAGTACTTC
CDR3aa: CASSTDLDSSYEQYF

d_gene: TRBD2
abundance: .
v_gene: TRBV29-1
j_gene: TRBJ2-7
CDR3nt: TGCAGCGTTGAACATAGCGGGAGGGCCCGCGAGCAGTACTTC
CDR3aa: CSVEHSGRAREQYF

d_gene: TRBD2
abundance: .
v_gene: TRBV5-1
j_gene: TRBJ2-3
CDR3nt: TGCGCCAGCAGACCAGGACTAGCGGGAGTTTTAGATACGCAGTATTTT
CDR3aa: CASRPGLAGVLDTQYF

d_gene: .
abundance: .
v_gene: TRBV13
j_gene: TRBJ2-5
CDR3nt: TGTGCCAGCAGCTTAGGGGTCCTGGACAGTCAAGAGACCCAGTACTTC
CDR3aa: CASSLGVLDSQETQYF

d_gene: TRBD1
abundance: .
v_gene: TRBV11-2
j_gene: TRBJ1-1
CDR3nt: TGTGCCAGCAGCGTCACAGGGGTCCAAAGGGCTGAAGCTTTCTTT
CDR3aa: CASSVTGVQRAEAFF

d_gene: TRBD2
abundance: .
v_gene: TRBV5-1
j_gene: TRBJ2-5
CDR3nt: TGCGCCAGCAGCTTGATCTGGACTAGCGGACAAGAGACCCAGTACTTC
CDR3aa: CASSLIWTSGQETQYF

d_gene: TRBD2
abundance: .
v_gene: TRBV9
j_gene: TRBJ2-1
CDR3nt: TGTGCCAGCAACCCTCCCCCTACGGCTAGCGGGGGGTGGAATGAGCAGTTCTTC
CDR3aa: CASNPPPTASGGWNEQFF

d_gene: .
abundance: once
v_gene: TRBV5-6
j_gene: TRBJ2-5
CDR3nt: TGTGCCAGCAGCCATGAGGGGGGGTGGGAGACCCAGTACTTC
CDR3aa: CASSHEGGWETQYF

d_gene: TRBD1
abundance: .
v_gene: TRBV6-5
j_gene: TRBJ1-2
CDR3nt: TGTGCCAGCAAAGTTGACAGGGGTTCGGACTATGGCTACACCTTC
CDR3aa: CASKVDRGSDYGYTF

d_gene: .
abundance: .
v_gene: TRBV25-1
j_gene: TRBJ1-6
CDR3nt: TGTGCCAGCAGTGCTCAGGCAACACCTAATAATTCACCCCTCCACTTT
CDR3aa: CASSAQATPNNSPLHF

d_gene: .
abundance: .
v_gene: TRBV19
j_gene: TRBJ1-1
CDR3nt: TGTGCCAGTAGTGCCCGGCAGGTATTCACTGAAGCTTTCTTT
CDR3aa: CASSARQVFTEAFF

d_gene: TRBD2
abundance: medium-sized
v_gene: TRBV27
j_gene: TRBJ2-4
CDR3nt: TGTGCCAGCAGTCCGGGGGGATGGTATGGGGCGCCCTACTTC
CDR3aa: CASSPGGWYGAPYF

d_gene: .
abundance: .
v_gene: TRBV5-1
j_gene: TRBJ1-2
CDR3nt: TGCGCCAGCAGCTTGGATGCAGGGATGACCAGCTATGGCTACACCTTC
CDR3aa: CASSLDAGMTSYGYTF

d_gene: TRBD1
abundance: .
v_gene: TRBV28
j_gene: TRBJ2-7
CDR3nt: TGTGCCAGCAGTCCCCCCCAGGGGGCTGGATACGAGCAGTACTTC
CDR3aa: CASSPPQGAGYEQYF

d_gene: .
abundance: few
v_gene: TRBV2
j_gene: TRBJ1-1
CDR3nt: TGTGCCAGCATCGCAGTTATGAACACTGAAGCTTTCTTT
CDR3aa: CASIAVMNTEAFF

d_gene: TRBD1
abundance: few
v_gene: TRBV5-1
j_gene: TRBJ1-1
CDR3nt: TGCGCCAGCAGCCAACCGGGACAGAGAAACACTGAAGCTTTCTTT
CDR3aa: CASSQPGQRNTEAFF

d_gene: .
abundance: .
v_gene: TRBV2
j_gene: TRBJ2-1
CDR3nt: TGTGCCAGCAGTTTTACAGGGTTGAGCTCCTACAATGAGCAGTTCTTC
CDR3aa: CASSFTGLSSYNEQFF

d_gene: .
abundance: .
v_gene: TRBV19
j_gene: TRBJ2-2
CDR3nt: TGTGCCAGTAAGTCTTCGGCGGCCACCGGGGAGCTGTTTTTT
CDR3aa: CASKSSAATGELFF

d_gene: .
abundance: .
v_gene: TRBV27
j_gene: TRBJ2-2
CDR3nt: TGTGCCAGCAGGGGGGGAAGGGAGCTGTTTTTT
CDR3aa: CASRGGRELFF

d_gene: TRBD1
abundance: .
v_gene: TRBV18
j_gene: TRBJ2-6
CDR3nt: TGTGCCAGCTCACAGCCGGGACAGGGGGCTCCTGGGGCCAACGTCCTGACTTTC
CDR3aa: CASSQPGQGAPGANVLTF

d_gene: .
abundance: .
v_gene: TRBV19
j_gene: TRBJ2-7
CDR3nt: TGTGCCAGTACCCCATCGACGGGGGGCGGCTACGAGCAGTACTTC
CDR3aa: CASTPSTGGGYEQYF

d_gene: .
abundance: .
v_gene: TRBV9
j_gene: TRBJ2-4
CDR3nt: TGTGCCAGCAGCGTAACGTCTGGGCCGGTTCAGTACTTC
CDR3aa: CASSVTSGPVQYF

d_gene: .
abundance: .
v_gene: TRBV9
j_gene: TRBJ2-3
CDR3nt: TGTGCCAGCAGCGTAGCTGATACGCAGTATTTT
CDR3aa: CASSVADTQYF

d_gene: .
abundance: few
v_gene: TRBV2
j_gene: TRBJ1-4
CDR3nt: TGTGCCAGCAGTGGGGGAGGTGAAAAACTGTTTTTT
CDR3aa: CASSGGGEKLFF

d_gene: .
abundance: .
v_gene: TRBV4-1
j_gene: TRBJ1-2
CDR3nt: TGCGCCAGCACCATCGGTCAGGGAATCTTCACTACTTCCACCTTC
CDR3aa: CASTIGQGIFTTSTF

d_gene: TRBD2
abundance: .
v_gene: TRBV4-2
j_gene: TRBJ2-3
CDR3nt: TGTGCCAGCAGCCAGATAGCGGGAGGGCCAGATACGCAGTATTTT
CDR3aa: CASSQIAGGPDTQYF

d_gene: .
abundance: .
v_gene: TRBV19
j_gene: TRBJ1-4
CDR3nt: TGTGCCAGTAGTATTATGTCGTCTGTTAATGAAAAACTGTTTTTT
CDR3aa: CASSIMSSVNEKLFF